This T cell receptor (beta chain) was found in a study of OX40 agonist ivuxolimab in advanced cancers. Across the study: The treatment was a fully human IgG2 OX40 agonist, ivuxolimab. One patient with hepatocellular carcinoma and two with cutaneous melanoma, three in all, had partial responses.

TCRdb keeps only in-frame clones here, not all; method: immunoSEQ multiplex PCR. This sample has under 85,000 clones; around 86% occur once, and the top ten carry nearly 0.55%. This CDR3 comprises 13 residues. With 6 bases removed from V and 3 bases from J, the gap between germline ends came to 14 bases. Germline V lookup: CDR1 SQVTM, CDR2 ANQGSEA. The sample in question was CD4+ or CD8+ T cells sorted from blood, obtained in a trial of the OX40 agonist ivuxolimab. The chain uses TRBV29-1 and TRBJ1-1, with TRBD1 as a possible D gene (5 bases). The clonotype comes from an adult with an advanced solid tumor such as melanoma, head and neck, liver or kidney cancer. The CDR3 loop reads CSVLWGSDTEAFF. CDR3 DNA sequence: TGCAGCGTCCTTTGGGGGTCGGACACTGAAGCTTTCTTT.